This T cell receptor (beta chain) emerged from a study of T cell responses to AZD1222 COVID-19 vaccine. To note about this clone: No antigen is known for it.

Overall study findings and caveats: As reported, nearly half of all spike-specific TCRs target variant regions that are unmutated. Baseline serology detected seropositivity in only five or six AZD1222 recipients.

Produced via immunoSEQ multiplex PCR; TCRdb's table is partial and in-frame only. This table holds approximately 82,000 clones, approximately 90% found once. The clonotype comes from an adult who received the AZD1222 COVID-19 vaccine. Specimen: peripheral blood, collected 28 days after the second AZD1222 dose.

CDR3 in DNA: TGCGCCAGCAGCAGAGGGACAGAAAATGAAAAACTGTTTTTT. Translating gives CASSRGTENEKLFF. V gene TRBV5-1 combines with J gene TRBJ1-4; TRBD1 aligns across 7 bases. This CDR3 is 14 amino acids long. CDR1 is SGHRS and CDR2 is YFSETQ in the germline V gene. The V segment lost 4 bases and the J segment 5 bases; nucleotides outside the gene matches: 5.